This TCR beta chain is drawn from a study of beta chain features in type 1 diabetes. Isolated RNA was reverse transcribed in full, so expressed TCRB transcripts were sequenced. Method: immunoSEQ multiplex PCR; TCRdb's copy keeps in-frame clones and lacks some. This sample has about half a million clones, with about an eighth found just once. The CDR3 consists of 16 residues. The junction had 8 bases not matched to a gene; V was cut back by 1 base and J by 0 bases. CDR1 is GTSNPN and CDR2 is SVGIG in the germline V gene (reference sequence). This clone was counted a few times. The receptor's source is a woman younger than 30 in good health. The sequenced sample was naive CD4+ T cells from blood. This rearrangement joins TRBV30 to TRBJ1-1, with 7 bases identical to TRBD1. The CDR3 nucleotides are TGTGCCTGGAGTGGGAAGCCGGGACAGTTGAACACTGAAGCTTTCTTT. Amino acids: CAWSGKPGQLNTEAFF.